This T cell receptor beta chain was found in a study of shared clonotypes between healthy human individuals. With regard to this clone: The antigen remains undetermined.

Study observations and caveats: For naive CD4 cells, around 5% of clonotypes were shared across four donors.

CDR1 is SGHDT and CDR2 is YYEEEE in the germline V gene. V was trimmed by 4 bases and J by 6 bases, leaving 16 bases between them. The CDR3 is made up of 14 amino acids. Profiling relied on immunoSEQ multiplex PCR, and the TCRdb table lists in-frame clones only, not all of them. The sample lists around 550,000 clones, roughly 96% occurring once. Terminally differentiated effector memory CD45RA+ cells were excluded from the naive CD8 cells, which were CD45RO-negative and positively selected for CCR7. Sequencing was performed on naive CD8+ T cells sorted from blood. The chain is built from TRBV5-6 and TRBJ1-1, with D maybe TRBD1 (5 bases). This TCR was sampled from a woman in her thirties in good health. The CDR3 sequence is CASSEQIQGPEAFF. In nucleotides, the CDR3 is TGTGCCAGCAGCGAGCAGATCCAGGGCCCTGAAGCTTTCTTT. The full variable domain, in which reference TRBV5-6 and TRBJ1-1 provide the parts outside the CDR3, is DAGVTQSPTHLIKTRGQQVTLRCSPKSGHDTVSWYQQALGQGPQFIFQYYEEEERQRGNFPDRFSGHQFPNYSSELNVNALLLGDSALYLCASSEQIQGPEAFFGQGTRLTVV.